The 5 T cell receptor beta chains presented below share a single source sample, sequenced in a study of blood T cell repertoires in COVID-19. Sequencing was performed with immunoSEQ multiplex PCR; in TCRdb, only in-frame clones are kept and a portion is missing. The table has roughly 200,000 clones, 86% seen once. Sequenced input: PBMCs or T cells enriched from blood (not recorded which). Source of these receptors: a woman aged 40 to 49 in a cohort exposed to, infected with or recovered from COVID-19 (not recorded which).

This chain connects TRBV7-9 to TRBJ1-1; D perhaps matches TRBD1 (6 bases). This CDR3 is built from 14 residues. V was clipped by 1 base and J by 1 base, with 7 bases between them. The germline gives CDR1 SEHNR, CDR2 FQNEAQ (reference sequence). The CDR3 DNA is TGTGCCAGCAGCTTAGGGGACACGAACACTGAAGCTTTCTTT. Amino acids: CASSLGDTNTEAFF.

In its sample, this clone was seen a few times. The rearrangement uses TRBV5-1 and TRBJ1-1, with TRBD1 matching over 10 bases. J gave up 11 bases and V 5 bases, and 12 bases lay outside the gene matches. There are 14 residues in the CDR3. Germline V gives CDR1 SGHRS, CDR2 YFSETQ. CDR3 residues: CASSQDRGNTGAFF. In nucleotides, the CDR3 is TGCGCCAGCAGTCAGGACAGGGGGAACACTGGGGCTTTCTTT. Filled out from reference TRBV5-1 and TRBJ1-1, the complete variable domain reads KAGVTQTPRYLIKTRGQQVTLSCSPISGHRSVSWYQQTPGQGLQFLFEYFSETQRNKGNFPGRFSGRQFSNSRSEMNVSTLELGDSALYLCASSQDRGNTGAFFGQGTRLTVV.

V and J are TRBV29-1 and TRBJ2-1; D not certain. The CDR3 has 13 amino acids. Germline assignment: CDR1 SQVTM and CDR2 ANQGSEA. Deletions cut 8 bases from V and 0 bases from J, with 11 bases between. The CDR3 sequence is CSSDASSYNEQFF. CDR3 bases: TGCAGCTCGGACGCCAGCTCCTACAATGAGCAGTTCTTC.

V gene TRBV25-1 combines with J gene TRBJ2-2; D might be TRBD2 (6 bases). The V and J ends lost 6 bases and 0 bases respectively, with 14 bases between them. CDR3 size: 16 residues. The V gene's germline CDR1 is MGHDK and CDR2 SYGVNS. CDR3: CASSPEEGTNTGELFF. The CDR3 region has the DNA TGTGCCAGCAGCCCAGAGGAGGGTACGAACACCGGGGAGCTGTTTTTT.

The chain links TRBV20-1 to TRBJ1-2, with a tentative D call TRBD1 (6 bases). The CDR3 contains 11 residues. With 0 bases removed from V and 7 bases from J, the gap between germline ends came to 6 bases. In germline, CDR1 is DFQATT, CDR2 SNEGSKA (reference sequence). CDR3 in DNA: TGCAGTGCTAGAGAACAGGGTGGCTACACCTTC. Its translation is CSAREQGGYTF.